A selection of T cell receptor beta chains follows, all from one sample in a study of metastatic and nonmetastatic thyroid tumors. TCRdb re-clonotyped the PCR reads via MiXCR. The sample has approximately 15,000 clones, 9.5% to 15% seen once; the top ten hold approximately 30%. Sample: blood. The receptors originated from a female donor with papillary thyroid cancer or a benign thyroid nodule (not recorded which). Some clones in this sample may be carry-over from other donors' samples. Both conserved end residues are part of each CDR3. D genes are given only for firm matches. For some rows the clone size is stated as once, few or many, or as a class when expanded; others skip it.

CDR3: CASSRSITGTYGYTF
DNA: TGTGCCAGCAGTCGATCAATTACAGGGACCTATGGCTACACCTTC
V: TRBV6-1
D: -
size: -
J: TRBJ1-2
length: 15

CDR3: CASSPGDRQPQHF
DNA: TGTGCCAGCAGCCCTGGGGATAGGCAGCCCCAGCATTTT
V: TRBV11-1
D: -
size: many
J: TRBJ1-5
length: 13

CDR3: CASSIKSNPNTEAFF
DNA: TGTGCCAGTAGTATAAAGAGTAATCCGAACACTGAAGCTTTCTTT
V: TRBV19
D: -
size: many
J: TRBJ1-1
length: 15

CDR3: CASSPQGPTPSSGNTIYF
DNA: TGTGCCAGCTCACCACAGGGCCCCACACCTAGCTCTGGAAACACCATATATTTT
V: TRBV18
D: -
size: many
J: TRBJ1-3
length: 18

CDR3: CASSRQGAAGNTIYF
DNA: TGTGCCAGTAGCCGACAGGGGGCGGCTGGAAACACCATATATTTT
V: TRBV19
D: TRBD1
size: medium-sized
J: TRBJ1-3
length: 15

CDR3: CSARERSSNQPQHF
DNA: TGCAGTGCTAGAGAGAGGTCATCCAATCAGCCCCAGCATTTT
V: TRBV20-1
D: -
size: many
J: TRBJ1-5
length: 14

CDR3: CSAELTTANTIYF
DNA: TGCAGTGCTGAATTAACGACAGCTAACACCATATATTTT
V: TRBV20-1
D: -
size: many
J: TRBJ1-3
length: 13

CDR3: CASSQPRTGRMNTEAFF
DNA: TGTGCCAGCAGCCAACCCCGGACAGGGCGCATGAACACTGAAGCTTTCTTT
V: TRBV3-1
D: TRBD1
size: many
J: TRBJ1-1
length: 17

CDR3: CASSPPGSQETQYF
DNA: TGTGCCAGCTCACCCCCTGGATCCCAAGAGACCCAGTACTTC
V: TRBV18
D: -
size: -
J: TRBJ2-5
length: 14

CDR3: CASSEALWVHQETQYF
DNA: TGTGCCAGCAGTGAAGCGCTTTGGGTCCACCAAGAGACCCAGTACTTC
V: TRBV6-1
D: -
size: medium-sized
J: TRBJ2-5
length: 16

CDR3: CASSIFGGNTEAFF
DNA: TGTGCCAGTAGTATTTTTGGCGGAAACACTGAAGCTTTCTTT
V: TRBV19
D: -
size: many
J: TRBJ1-1
length: 14

CDR3: CASSLVVDNYGYTF
DNA: TGTGCCAGCAGTTTGGTAGTCGATAACTATGGCTACACCTTT
V: TRBV27
D: -
size: few
J: TRBJ1-2
length: 14

CDR3: CSAKIQDRADQPQHF
DNA: TGCAGCGCCAAAATTCAGGACAGAGCGGATCAGCCCCAGCATTTT
V: TRBV29-1
D: -
size: few
J: TRBJ1-5
length: 15

CDR3: CASSLEGPAQPQHF
DNA: TGTGCCAGCAGCTTGGAGGGACCTGCTCAGCCCCAGCATTTT
V: TRBV7-9
D: -
size: many
J: TRBJ1-5
length: 14

CDR3: CASSLAQAYEQYF
DNA: TGTGCCAGCAGCTTAGCCCAGGCCTACGAGCAGTACTTC
V: TRBV11-2
D: -
size: -
J: TRBJ2-7
length: 13

CDR3: CASSLDSGNTIYF
DNA: TGCGCCAGCAGCTTGGACTCTGGAAACACCATATATTTT
V: TRBV5-1
D: -
size: many
J: TRBJ1-3
length: 13

CDR3: CASSLDSFTEAFF
DNA: TGCGCCAGCAGCCTGGACAGTTTCACTGAAGCTTTCTTT
V: TRBV5-1
D: -
size: many
J: TRBJ1-1
length: 13

CDR3: CAGSLAGGTQDTQYF
DNA: TGTGCCGGCAGTCTAGCGGGAGGGACCCAAGATACCCAGTACTTC
V: TRBV2
D: TRBD2
size: -
J: TRBJ2-7
length: 15

CDR3: CASSPGEGREQYF
DNA: TGTGCCAGCAGCCCGGGGGAGGGGAGGGAGCAGTACTTC
V: TRBV11-3
D: TRBD2
size: many
J: TRBJ2-7
length: 13

CDR3: CAWSSNGGYGYTF
DNA: TGTGCCTGGAGTTCCAATGGAGGCTATGGCTACACCTTC
V: TRBV30
D: -
size: few
J: TRBJ1-2
length: 13

CDR3: CASSFFVGAYEQYF
DNA: TGTGCCAGCAGCTTCTTCGTCGGAGCCTACGAGCAGTACTTC
V: TRBV11-2
D: -
size: many
J: TRBJ2-7
length: 14

CDR3: CASSESRRGQAKNIQYF
DNA: TGCGCCAGCAGTGAGTCGAGGAGGGGTCAAGCCAAAAACATTCAGTACTTC
V: TRBV10-1
D: -
size: many
J: TRBJ2-4
length: 17

CDR3: CSANSGMRETEAFF
DNA: TGCAGTGCTAATTCAGGGATGAGGGAGACTGAAGCTTTCTTT
V: TRBV20-1
D: -
size: many
J: TRBJ1-1
length: 14

CDR3: CASSDLDFSPLHF
DNA: TGTGCCAGCAGTGATTTGGACTTTTCACCCCTCCACTTT
V: TRBV2
D: -
size: medium-sized
J: TRBJ1-6
length: 13

CDR3: CSAPGGYGYTF
DNA: TGCAGTGCTCCAGGGGGCTATGGCTACACCTTC
V: TRBV20-1
D: TRBD1
size: many
J: TRBJ1-2
length: 11

CDR3: CASSLNPSIGELFF
DNA: TGTGCCAGCTCACTTAACCCTTCTATTGGGGAACTGTTTTTT
V: TRBV18
D: -
size: many
J: TRBJ1-4
length: 14

CDR3: CASSRLHGGGTEAFF
DNA: TGTGCCAGCAGCAGACTACATGGAGGGGGCACTGAAGCTTTCTTT
V: TRBV7-9
D: -
size: -
J: TRBJ1-1
length: 15

CDR3: CASSEPLVAGGLDTQYF
DNA: TGTGCCAGCAGTGAACCCCTGGTAGCGGGGGGCTTAGATACGCAGTATTTT
V: TRBV2
D: TRBD2
size: few
J: TRBJ2-3
length: 17

CDR3: CSVAGTGYGYTF
DNA: TGCAGCGTGGCCGGGACAGGCTATGGCTACACCTTC
V: TRBV29-1
D: TRBD1
size: many
J: TRBJ1-2
length: 12

CDR3: CASSAGPSTGELFF
DNA: TGTGCCAGCAGCGCAGGCCCTAGCACCGGGGAGCTGTTTTTT
V: TRBV9
D: -
size: many
J: TRBJ2-2
length: 14

CDR3: CASTRGGQGYEQYF
DNA: TGTGCCAGCACTCGGGGGGGCCAAGGTTACGAGCAGTACTTC
V: TRBV28
D: TRBD2
size: medium-sized
J: TRBJ2-7
length: 14

CDR3: CASSRTGASSYNEQFF
DNA: TGTGCCAGCAGTCGGACAGGGGCAAGCTCATACAATGAGCAGTTCTTC
V: TRBV2
D: TRBD1
size: -
J: TRBJ2-1
length: 16

CDR3: CASSLTPGTQNIQYF
DNA: TGTGCCAGCAGCTTAACCCCAGGGACCCAAAACATTCAGTACTTC
V: TRBV7-3
D: -
size: many
J: TRBJ2-4
length: 15

CDR3: CAISQTGWTGELFF
DNA: TGTGCCATCAGTCAGACAGGGTGGACCGGTGAGCTGTTTTTT
V: TRBV6-8
D: TRBD1
size: -
J: TRBJ2-2
length: 14

CDR3: CASRRDHNTEAFF
DNA: TGTGCCAGCAGGAGGGACCATAACACTGAAGCTTTCTTT
V: TRBV6-4
D: -
size: medium-sized
J: TRBJ1-1
length: 13

CDR3: CSASPGRGAYEQYF
DNA: TGCAGTGCCTCTCCCGGGCGGGGGGCCTACGAGCAGTACTTC
V: TRBV20-1
D: TRBD2
size: many
J: TRBJ2-7
length: 14

CDR3: CASSPGAGGSYEQYF
DNA: TGTGCCAGCTCACCGGGAGCGGGGGGCTCATACGAGCAGTACTTC
V: TRBV18
D: TRBD2
size: -
J: TRBJ2-7
length: 15

CDR3: CASSPVGGNQPQHF
DNA: TGTGCCAGTAGTCCCGTAGGGGGGAATCAGCCCCAGCATTTT
V: TRBV19
D: -
size: many
J: TRBJ1-5
length: 14

CDR3: CASSPVLAASSYNEQFF
DNA: TGTGCCAGCTCACCCGTACTAGCGGCCAGCTCCTACAATGAGCAGTTCTTC
V: TRBV18
D: TRBD2
size: many
J: TRBJ2-1
length: 17

CDR3: CASIRLGLASYNEQFF
DNA: TGTGCCAGCATCCGATTGGGACTAGCGTCCTACAATGAGCAGTTCTTC
V: TRBV2
D: TRBD2
size: -
J: TRBJ2-1
length: 16

CDR3: CASSEETQYF
DNA: TGTGCCAGCAGCGAAGAGACCCAGTACTTC
V: TRBV2
D: -
size: many
J: TRBJ2-5
length: 10

CDR3: CASSSRQGYEQYF
DNA: TGTGCCAGCTCATCCAGACAGGGGTACGAGCAGTACTTC
V: TRBV18
D: TRBD1
size: many
J: TRBJ2-7
length: 13

CDR3: CASSSMDHNNEQFF
DNA: TGTGCCAGCAGTTCCATGGACCATAACAATGAGCAGTTCTTC
V: TRBV6-1
D: -
size: medium-sized
J: TRBJ2-1
length: 14

CDR3: CASSLLSFQGNSGANVLTF
DNA: TGTGCCAGCAGCTTGCTTAGTTTCCAGGGGAATTCTGGGGCCAACGTCCTGACTTTC
V: TRBV28
D: -
size: many
J: TRBJ2-6
length: 19

CDR3: CASRARTGTKEGGQYF
DNA: TGCGCCAGCAGAGCTAGGACAGGCACCAAAGAGGGTGGTCAGTATTTT
V: TRBV10-1
D: TRBD1
size: -
J: TRBJ2-3
length: 16

CDR3: CASSHGGQGVLETQYF
DNA: TGTGCCAGCAGTCACGGGGGACAGGGGGTGCTTGAGACCCAGTACTTC
V: TRBV6-2/TRBV6-3
D: TRBD1
size: many
J: TRBJ2-5
length: 16

CDR3: CASTLGDTQYF
DNA: TGTGCCAGCACACTCGGGGATACGCAGTATTTT
V: TRBV28
D: -
size: medium-sized
J: TRBJ2-3
length: 11

CDR3: CASSLAPQTTEAFF
DNA: TGTGCCAGCAGCTTAGCGCCGCAGACCACTGAAGCTTTCTTT
V: TRBV11-2
D: -
size: -
J: TRBJ1-1
length: 14

CDR3: CASSLGLAGGEQYF
DNA: TGTGCCAGCAGTTTAGGGCTAGCGGGAGGCGAGCAGTACTTC
V: TRBV28
D: TRBD2
size: -
J: TRBJ2-7
length: 14

CDR3: CASSYPIGLAGVQETQYF
DNA: TGTGCCAGCAGTTACCCTATAGGACTAGCGGGAGTACAAGAGACCCAGTACTTC
V: TRBV6-2/TRBV6-3
D: TRBD2
size: many
J: TRBJ2-5
length: 18

CDR3: CASSPERGNYGYTF
DNA: TGTGCCAGCTCACCAGAAAGGGGGAACTATGGCTACACCTTC
V: TRBV18
D: -
size: many
J: TRBJ1-2
length: 14

CDR3: CASSPKQGPYEQYF
DNA: TGTGCCAGCAGCCCTAAACAGGGGCCCTACGAGCAGTACTTC
V: TRBV7-8
D: TRBD1
size: many
J: TRBJ2-7
length: 14

CDR3: CASSRQGDYGYTF
DNA: TGCGCCAGCAGCCGGCAGGGCGACTATGGCTACACCTTC
V: TRBV10-2
D: -
size: many
J: TRBJ1-2
length: 13

CDR3: CSVTGVDTQYF
DNA: TGCAGTGTCACAGGGGTAGATACGCAGTATTTT
V: TRBV20-1
D: TRBD1
size: many
J: TRBJ2-3
length: 11

CDR3: CASSLNGEPYEQYF
DNA: TGCGCCAGCAGCTTGAATGGGGAACCCTACGAGCAGTACTTC
V: TRBV5-1
D: -
size: -
J: TRBJ2-7
length: 14